This T cell receptor (beta chain) was identified during a study of T cell responses to AZD1222 COVID-19 vaccine. Per germline, CDR1 SGHNT and CDR2 YYREEE (reference sequence). Between the trimmed V and J ends, which lost 0 bases and 9 bases, there was a span of 10 bases. The CDR3 is 14 residues long. About this clone itself: Its specificity is unknown.

Study-level results: Donors were chiefly white British, with a greater number of females, and clonal diversity was perhaps underestimated.

TCRdb keeps only in-frame clones here, not all; method: immunoSEQ multiplex PCR. The sample carries 90,000 to 100,000 clones, around 87% recorded once. The clonotype originates from an adult in good health. The chain links TRBV5-4 to TRBJ1-6; unclear D gene. This sample comprised peripheral blood, obtained on day 0 of AZD1222 vaccination. The DNA for the CDR3 is TGTGCCAGCAGCTTGGATAGGCAGAGTTCACCCCTCCACTTT. Translating it yields CASSLDRQSSPLHF. Drawing the rest from reference TRBV5-4 and TRBJ1-6, the complete variable domain is ETGVTQSPTHLIKTRGQQVTLRCSSQSGHNTVSWYQQALGQGPQFIFQYYREEENGRGNFPPRFSGLQFPNYSSELNVNALELDDSALYLCASSLDRQSSPLHFGNGTRLTVT.